The 8 T cell receptor beta chains in this list originate from one sample, sequenced in a study of OX40 agonist ivuxolimab in advanced cancers. Assay used: immunoSEQ multiplex PCR; TCRdb lists only in-frame clones, some missing. Here the sample spans tens of thousands of clones, 82% being singletons. This specimen was CD4+ or CD8+ T cells sorted from blood, taken in a trial of the OX40 agonist ivuxolimab. The origin of the receptors is an adult with an advanced solid tumor such as melanoma, head and neck, liver or kidney cancer.

The rearrangement uses TRBV2 and TRBJ1-5, with D hard to call. CDR1 is SNHLY, CDR2 FYNNEI, per germline. V was clipped by 4 bases and J by 3 bases, with 13 bases between them. The CDR3 sequence is 15 residues long. The CDR3 DNA sequence: TGTGCCAGCAGTGTACCGGGGATGGTCAATCAGCCCCAGCATTTT. Amino acid sequence: CASSVPGMVNQPQHF.

The chain links TRBV7-2 to TRBJ1-4; unclear D gene. The CDR3 covers 14 residues. Trimming stripped 3 bases from V and 7 bases from J, with 12 bases between. Germline lookup yields CDR1 SGHTA and CDR2 FQGNSA. The CDR3 DNA reads TGTGCCAGCAGCTTCGCCACACGGGGTGAAAAACTGTTTTTT. Its translation: CASSFATRGEKLFF.

The chain employs TRBV29-1 and TRBJ2-1, with TRBD2 identical over 9 bases. This CDR3 region has 15 residues. The V and J ends lost 4 bases and 6 bases, in that order; junction bases with no gene match: 10. In germline, CDR1 is SQVTM, CDR2 ANQGSEA. The CDR3 DNA sequence: TGCAGCGTTGTAGCTCCGGGACTAGCAGGCAATGAGCAGTTCTTC. This encodes CSVVAPGLAGNEQFF.

The rearrangement joins TRBV18 to TRBJ1-4, with a weak D call TRBD1 (5 bases). There are 15 residues in the CDR3. Germline CDR1 KGHSH, CDR2 LQKENI. V was clipped by 5 bases and J by 4 bases, with 14 bases between them. CDR3 DNA: TGTGCCAGCTCATTCGGGACGGAAGTTAATGAAAAACTGTTTTTT. Translating gives CASSFGTEVNEKLFF.

There are a few counts of this clone. The chain carries TRBV4-1 and TRBJ1-6; D call uncertain. CDR1 is MGHRA and CDR2 is YSYEKL in the germline V gene. The germline V and J ends were trimmed by 0 bases and 8 bases, with 20 bases remaining between them. The length of the CDR3 is 18 residues. CDR3 loop: CASSQDREGPTPHSPLHF. The CDR3 bases are TGCGCCAGCAGCCAAGATAGGGAGGGCCCAACTCCTCATTCACCCCTCCACTTT.

The chain joins TRBV7-9 to TRBJ1-2, with a weak D call TRBD1 (6 bases). Germline CDR1 is SEHNR and CDR2 is FQNEAQ (reference sequence). Deletions cut 2 bases from V and 1 base from J, with 8 bases between. CDR3 length: 14 residues. CDR3 in DNA: TGTGCCAGCAGCTTAACAGGGTATAACTATGGCTACACCTTC. This encodes CASSLTGYNYGYTF.

CDR3 sequence (DNA): TGTGCCACCAGCAGAGATCGGAGCAATCAGCCCCAGCATTTT. It translates to CATSRDRSNQPQHF. The V gene is TRBV15, the J gene TRBJ1-5, with no clear D. V lost 0 bases, J lost 1 base, and 4 bases lay in between. CDR1 is LNHNV and CDR2 is YYDKDF in the germline V gene (reference sequence). CDR3 length equals 14 residues.

The chain recombines TRBV7-8 with TRBJ2-4, with D hard to call. The CDR3 contains 13 residues. Germline values: CDR1 SGHVS, CDR2 FQNEAQ. V lost 1 base and J 15 bases, leaving 16 bases between the germline ends. The CDR3, as DNA: TGTGCCAGCAGCTTAGGGACCGCGTCCCCCATGTACTTC. It specifies CASSLGTASPMYF.